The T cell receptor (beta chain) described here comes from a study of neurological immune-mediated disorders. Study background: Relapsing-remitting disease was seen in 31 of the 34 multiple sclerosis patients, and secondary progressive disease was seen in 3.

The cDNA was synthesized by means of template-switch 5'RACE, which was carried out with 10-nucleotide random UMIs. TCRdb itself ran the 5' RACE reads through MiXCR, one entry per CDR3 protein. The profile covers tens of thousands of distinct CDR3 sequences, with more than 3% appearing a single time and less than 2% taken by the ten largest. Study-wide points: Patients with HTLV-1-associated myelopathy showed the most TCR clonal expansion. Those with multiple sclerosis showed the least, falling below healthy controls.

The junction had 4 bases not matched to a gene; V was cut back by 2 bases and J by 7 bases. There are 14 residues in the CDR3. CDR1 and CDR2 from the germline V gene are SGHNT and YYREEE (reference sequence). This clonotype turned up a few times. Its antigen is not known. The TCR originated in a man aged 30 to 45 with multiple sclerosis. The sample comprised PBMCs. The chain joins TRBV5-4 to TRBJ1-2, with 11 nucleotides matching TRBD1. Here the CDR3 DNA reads TGTGCCAGCAGCTTAGGACAGGGGGCTGGTGGCTACACCTTC. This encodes CASSLGQGAGGYTF.